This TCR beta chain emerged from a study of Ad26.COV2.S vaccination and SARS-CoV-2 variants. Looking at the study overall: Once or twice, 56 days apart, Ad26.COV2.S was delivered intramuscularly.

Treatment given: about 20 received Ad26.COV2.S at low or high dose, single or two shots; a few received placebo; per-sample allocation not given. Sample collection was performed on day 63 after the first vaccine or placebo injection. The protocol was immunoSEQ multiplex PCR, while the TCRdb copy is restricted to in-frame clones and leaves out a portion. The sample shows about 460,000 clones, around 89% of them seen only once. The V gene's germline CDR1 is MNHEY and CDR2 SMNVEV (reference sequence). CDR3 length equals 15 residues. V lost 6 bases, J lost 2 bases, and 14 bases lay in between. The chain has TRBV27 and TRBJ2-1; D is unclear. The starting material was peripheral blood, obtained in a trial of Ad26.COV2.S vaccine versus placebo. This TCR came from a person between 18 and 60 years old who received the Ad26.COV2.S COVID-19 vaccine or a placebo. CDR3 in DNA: TGTGCCAGCAGCGGTCGACGAGGAGCCTACAATGAGCAGTTCTTC. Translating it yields CASSGRRGAYNEQFF.